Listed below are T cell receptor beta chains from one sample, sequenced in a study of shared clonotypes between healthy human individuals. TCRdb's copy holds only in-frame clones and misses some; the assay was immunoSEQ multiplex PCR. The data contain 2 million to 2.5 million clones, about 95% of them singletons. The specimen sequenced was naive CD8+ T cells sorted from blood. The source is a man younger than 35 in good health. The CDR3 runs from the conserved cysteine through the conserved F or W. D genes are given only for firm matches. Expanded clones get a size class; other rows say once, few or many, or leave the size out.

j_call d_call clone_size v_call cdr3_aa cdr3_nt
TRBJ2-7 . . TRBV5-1 CASSLSGNEQYF TGCGCCAGCAGCTTGTCAGGGAACGAGCAGTACTTC
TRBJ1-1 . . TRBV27 CASSLTADRTGAFF TGTGCCAGCAGTTTAACGGCTGACCGGACTGGGGCTTTCTTT
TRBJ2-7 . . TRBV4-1 CASSQKPGGTAYEQYF TGCGCCAGCAGCCAAAAGCCAGGGGGGACGGCCTACGAGCAGTACTTC
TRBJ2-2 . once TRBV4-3 CASSQATLGTGELFF TGCGCCAGCAGCCAAGCCACGCTGGGTACCGGGGAGCTGTTTTTT
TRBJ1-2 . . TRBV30 CALTLMGGLNYGYTF TGTGCCTTGACGCTAATGGGGGGATTGAACTATGGCTACACCTTC
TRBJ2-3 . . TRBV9 CASSKTGYDTQYF TGTGCCAGCAGTAAGACAGGTTATGATACGCAGTATTTT
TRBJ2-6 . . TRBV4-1 CASSQEWGGWANVLTF TGCGCCAGCAGCCAAGAATGGGGTGGGTGGGCCAACGTCCTGACTTTC
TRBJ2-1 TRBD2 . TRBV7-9 CASSWRLAGLPDEQFF TGTGCCAGCAGCTGGAGACTAGCGGGTCTTCCGGATGAGCAGTTCTTC
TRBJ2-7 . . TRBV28 CASSPPLDGHEQYF TGTGCCAGCAGTCCCCCCCTGGACGGTCACGAGCAGTACTTC
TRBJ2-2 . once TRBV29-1 CSVTEGTGELFF TGCAGCGTCACGGAGGGCACCGGGGAGCTGTTTTTT
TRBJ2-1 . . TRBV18 CASSGASSYNEQFF TGTGCCAGCTCAGGGGCGAGCTCCTACAATGAGCAGTTCTTC
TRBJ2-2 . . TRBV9 CASRRTNTGELFF TGTGCCAGCAGGCGAACTAACACCGGGGAGCTGTTTTTT
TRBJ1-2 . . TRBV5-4 CASSLTLGSNYGYTF TGTGCCAGCAGCTTGACCCTGGGGTCCAACTATGGCTACACCTTC
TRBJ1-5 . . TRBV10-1 CASSSVPLGPQHF TGCGCCAGCAGCTCCGTGCCTTTGGGGCCCCAGCATTTT
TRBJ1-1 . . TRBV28 CASSFPSTDSLEAFF TGTGCCAGCAGTTTCCCCTCTACAGACAGCCTTGAAGCTTTCTTT
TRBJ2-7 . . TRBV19 CASSANRVYEQYF TGTGCCAGTAGTGCGAACAGGGTCTACGAGCAGTACTTC
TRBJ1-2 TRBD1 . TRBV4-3 CASSQDPGTGGPGYTF TGCGCCAGCAGCCAAGATCCGGGGACAGGGGGCCCTGGCTACACCTTC
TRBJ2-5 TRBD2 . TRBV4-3 CASSQDLGLAEETQYF TGCGCCAGCAGCCAAGATCTGGGACTAGCGGAGGAGACCCAGTACTTC
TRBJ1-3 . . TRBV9 CASSPRLNSGNTIYF TGTGCCAGCAGCCCTCGGCTGAACTCTGGAAACACCATATATTTT
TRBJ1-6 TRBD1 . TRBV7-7 CASSLDRVNSPLHF TGTGCTAGCAGCCTAGACAGGGTTAATTCACCCCTCCACTTT